The clone carrying this TCR beta chain was observed many times. The sample comes from a study of blood T cells in healthy people across ages. The V segment lost 5 bases and the J segment 2 bases; nucleotides outside the gene matches: 6. There are 14 residues in the CDR3. The germline CDR1 and CDR2 sequences are SEHNR and FQNEAQ (reference sequence). A second about 6 to 11 cycle PCR used barcoded and J-beta primers. Using its own MiXCR run on the 5' RACE reads, TCRdb lists one record per CDR3 protein. This sample has 600,000 to 800,000 distinct CDR3 sequences, with 52% found just once. V is TRBV7-9 and J is TRBJ2-7; 7 nucleotides agree with TRBD2. The sample consisted of blood. The TCR originated in a woman of 80 years or more in good health. The CDR3 sequence is CASSPRESAYEQYF. DNA of the CDR3: TGTGCCAGCAGCCCGCGGGAGAGTGCCTACGAGCAGTACTTC.